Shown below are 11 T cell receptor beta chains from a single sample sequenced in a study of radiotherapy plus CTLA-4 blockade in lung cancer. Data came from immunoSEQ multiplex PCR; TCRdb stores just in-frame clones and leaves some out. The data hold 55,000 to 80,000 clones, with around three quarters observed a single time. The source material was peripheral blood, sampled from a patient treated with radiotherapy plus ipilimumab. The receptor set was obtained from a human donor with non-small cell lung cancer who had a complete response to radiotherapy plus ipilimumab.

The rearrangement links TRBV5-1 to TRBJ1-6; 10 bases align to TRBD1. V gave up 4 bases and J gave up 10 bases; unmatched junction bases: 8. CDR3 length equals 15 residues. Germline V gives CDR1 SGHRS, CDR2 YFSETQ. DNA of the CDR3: TGCGCCAGCAGCCTAAGACAGGGGGCTAAATCACCCCTCCACTTT. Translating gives CASSLRQGAKSPLHF.

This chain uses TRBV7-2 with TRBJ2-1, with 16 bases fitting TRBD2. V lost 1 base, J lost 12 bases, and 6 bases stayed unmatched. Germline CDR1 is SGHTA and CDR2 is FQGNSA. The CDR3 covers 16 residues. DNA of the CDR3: TGTGCCAGCAGCTTAGGAGGGGGACTAGCGGGAGGGTGGCAGTTCTTC. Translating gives CASSLGGGLAGGWQFF.

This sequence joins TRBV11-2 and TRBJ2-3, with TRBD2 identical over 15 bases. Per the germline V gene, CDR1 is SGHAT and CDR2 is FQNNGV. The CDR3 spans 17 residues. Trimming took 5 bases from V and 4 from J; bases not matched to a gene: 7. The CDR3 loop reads CASSPPGLAGGSDTQYF. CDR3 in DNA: TGTGCCAGCAGCCCCCCCGGACTAGCGGGAGGGTCAGATACGCAGTATTTT.

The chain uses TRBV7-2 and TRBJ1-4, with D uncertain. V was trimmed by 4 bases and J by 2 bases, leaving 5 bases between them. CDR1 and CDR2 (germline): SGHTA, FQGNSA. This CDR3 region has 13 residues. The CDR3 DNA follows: TGTGCCAGCAGCTCCGAGACTAATGAAAAACTGTTTTTT. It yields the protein CASSSETNEKLFF.

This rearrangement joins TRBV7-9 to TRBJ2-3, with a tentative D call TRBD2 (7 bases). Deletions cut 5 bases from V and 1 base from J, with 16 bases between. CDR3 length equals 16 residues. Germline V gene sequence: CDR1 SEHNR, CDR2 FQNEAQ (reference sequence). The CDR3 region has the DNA TGTGCCAGCAGCCGCGAGGGGGGGCCCGGCACAGATACGCAGTATTTT. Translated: CASSREGGPGTDTQYF.

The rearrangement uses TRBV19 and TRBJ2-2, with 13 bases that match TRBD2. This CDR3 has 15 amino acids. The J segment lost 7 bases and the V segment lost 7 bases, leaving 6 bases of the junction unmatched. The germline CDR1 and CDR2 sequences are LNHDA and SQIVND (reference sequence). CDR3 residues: CASKRTSGRDGELFF. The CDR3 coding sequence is TGTGCCAGTAAACGGACTAGCGGGAGAGACGGGGAGCTGTTTTTT.

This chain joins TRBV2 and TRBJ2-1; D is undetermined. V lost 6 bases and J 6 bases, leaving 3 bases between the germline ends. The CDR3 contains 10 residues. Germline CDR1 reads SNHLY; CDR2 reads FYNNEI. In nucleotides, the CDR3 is TGTGCCAGCAGGAGCAATGAGCAGTTCTTC. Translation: CASRSNEQFF.

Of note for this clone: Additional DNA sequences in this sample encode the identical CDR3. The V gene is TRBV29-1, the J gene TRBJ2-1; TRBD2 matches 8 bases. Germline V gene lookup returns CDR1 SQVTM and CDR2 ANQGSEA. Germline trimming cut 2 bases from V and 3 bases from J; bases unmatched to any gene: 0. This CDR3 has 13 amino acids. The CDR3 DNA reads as TGCAGCGTTGAAACTAGCGGCTACAATGAGCAGTTCTTC. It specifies CSVETSGYNEQFF.

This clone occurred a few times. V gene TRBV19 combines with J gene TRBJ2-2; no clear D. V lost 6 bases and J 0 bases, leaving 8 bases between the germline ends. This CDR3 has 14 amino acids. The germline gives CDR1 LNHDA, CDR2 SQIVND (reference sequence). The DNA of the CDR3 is TGTGCCAGTAGACGGCCGGCGAACACCGGGGAGCTGTTTTTT. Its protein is CASRRPANTGELFF.

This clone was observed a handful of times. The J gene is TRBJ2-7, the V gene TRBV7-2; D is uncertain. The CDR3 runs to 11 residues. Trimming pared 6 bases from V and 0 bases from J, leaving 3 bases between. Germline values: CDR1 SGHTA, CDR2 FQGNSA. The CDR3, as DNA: TGTGCCAGCAGGATCTCCTACGAGCAGTACTTC. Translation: CASRISYEQYF. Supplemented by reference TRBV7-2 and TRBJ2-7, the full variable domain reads GAGVSQSPSNKVTEKGKDVELRCDPISGHTALYWYRQSLGQGLEFLIYFQGNSAPDKSGLPSDRFSAERTGGSVSTLTIQRTQQEDSAVYLCASRISYEQYFGPGTRLTVT.

The CDR3 reads CASSVDGGREAFF. The CDR3 coding sequence is TGTGCCAGCAGCGTGGACGGGGGGCGTGAAGCTTTCTTT. The chain employs TRBV9 and TRBJ1-1; perhaps TRBD1 as D (6 bases). V dropped 2 bases and J dropped 7 bases, with 12 bases sitting between them. Germline assignment: CDR1 SGDLS and CDR2 YYNGEE. The CDR3 contains 13 residues. The full variable domain, rest sourced from reference TRBV9 and TRBJ1-1, is DSGVTQTPKHLITATGQRVTLRCSPRSGDLSVYWYQQSLDQGLQFLIQYYNGEERAKGNILERFSAQQFPDLHSELNLSSLELGDSALYFCASSVDGGREAFFGQGTRLTVV.